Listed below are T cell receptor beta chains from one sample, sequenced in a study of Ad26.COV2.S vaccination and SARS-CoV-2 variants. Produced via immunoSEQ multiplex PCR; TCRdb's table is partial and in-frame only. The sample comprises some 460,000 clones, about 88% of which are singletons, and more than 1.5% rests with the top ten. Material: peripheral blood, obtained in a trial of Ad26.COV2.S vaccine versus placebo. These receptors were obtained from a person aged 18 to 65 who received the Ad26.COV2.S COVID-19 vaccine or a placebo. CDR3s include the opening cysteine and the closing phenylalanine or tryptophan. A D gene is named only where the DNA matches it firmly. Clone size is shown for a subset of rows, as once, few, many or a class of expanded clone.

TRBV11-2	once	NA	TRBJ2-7	TGTGCCAGCAGCTCCCCCCGGGACCCAAAGGAGCAGTACTTC	CASSSPRDPKEQYF
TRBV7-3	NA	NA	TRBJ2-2	TGTGCCAGCAGCTTAATTTACACCGGGGACACCGGGGAGCTGTTTTTT	CASSLIYTGDTGELFF
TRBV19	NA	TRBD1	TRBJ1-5	TGTGCCAGTAGGACGACAGGGGAGGATCAGCCCCAGCATTTT	CASRTTGEDQPQHF
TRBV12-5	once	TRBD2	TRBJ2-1	TGTGCTAGTGCGGCGGGGGGGAGTGAGCAGTTCTTC	CASAAGGSEQFF
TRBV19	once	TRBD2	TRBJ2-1	TGTGCCAGTAGTATGTTCTCTAGCGGGAGGTGGGGGGGTAATGAGCAGTTCTTC	CASSMFSSGRWGGNEQFF
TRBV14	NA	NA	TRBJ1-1	TGTGCCAGCAGCCAAGGACAGACTATGAACACTGAAGCTTTCTTT	CASSQGQTMNTEAFF
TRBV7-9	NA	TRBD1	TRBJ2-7	TGTGCCAGCAGCCGTGAGGGACAGGGCTACGAGCAGTACTTC	CASSREGQGYEQYF
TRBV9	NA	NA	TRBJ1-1	TGTGCCAGCAGGGCCAGTGGTCCGAACACTGAAGCTTTCTTT	CASRASGPNTEAFF
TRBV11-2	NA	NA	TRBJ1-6	TGTGCCAGCAGCTTAGTCTATGGGGGTCCCTATAATTCACCCCTCCACTTT	CASSLVYGGPYNSPLHF
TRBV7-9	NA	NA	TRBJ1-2	TGTGCCAGCAGCCTTGGACCCAACTATGGCTACACCTTC	CASSLGPNYGYTF
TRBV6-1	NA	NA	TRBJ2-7	TGTGCCAGCAGTGAAGGAGGGGATCTGTACTACGAGCAGTACTTC	CASSEGGDLYYEQYF
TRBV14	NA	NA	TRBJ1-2	TGTGCCAGCAGCCGTATAGCGGACTATGGCTACACCTTC	CASSRIADYGYTF
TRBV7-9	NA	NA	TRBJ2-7	TGTGCCAGCAGCTTAGAGCAAAGGGGCGAGCAGTACTTC	CASSLEQRGEQYF
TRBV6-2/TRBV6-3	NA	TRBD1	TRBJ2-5	TGTGCCAGCAGTCCCAGGACAGGGGGAGAGACCCAGTACTTC	CASSPRTGGETQYF
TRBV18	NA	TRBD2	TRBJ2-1	TGTGCCAGCGTCGGACTAGCGGGCTACAATGAGCAGTTCTTC	CASVGLAGYNEQFF
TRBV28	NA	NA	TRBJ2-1	TGTGCCAGCAGTCCCCTTCCGGGACCAGTATACAATGAGCAGTTCTTC	CASSPLPGPVYNEQFF
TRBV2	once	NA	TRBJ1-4	TGTGCCAGCAGCCCTCAACAGGGTAGTAATGAAAAACTGTTTTTT	CASSPQQGSNEKLFF
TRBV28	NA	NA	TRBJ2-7	TGTGCCAGCAGTCCCAGGACCCTGTTGGGAAACGAGCAGTACTTC	CASSPRTLLGNEQYF
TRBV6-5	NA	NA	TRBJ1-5	TGTGCCAGCGATTTGACAGGTGAACAGCCCCAGCATTTT	CASDLTGEQPQHF
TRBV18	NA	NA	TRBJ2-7	TGTGCCAGCTCACCCGGATACGAGCAGTACTTC	CASSPGYEQYF
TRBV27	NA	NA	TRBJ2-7	TGTGCCAGCAGTTTATCGATTAGGGTTCGGTACGAGCAGTACTTC	CASSLSIRVRYEQYF
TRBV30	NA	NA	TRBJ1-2	TGTGCCTGGAGAATCTCAGACAGGAGCGGTGGCTACACCTTC	CAWRISDRSGGYTF
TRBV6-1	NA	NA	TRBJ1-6	TGTGCCAGCAGTGACGACAGGTCCTATAATTCACCCCTCCACTTT	CASSDDRSYNSPLHF
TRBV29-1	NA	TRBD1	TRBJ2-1	TGCAGCGTTGGCGGACAGGGTAATGAGCAGTTCTTC	CSVGGQGNEQFF
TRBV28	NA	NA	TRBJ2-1	TGTGCCAGCAGTTTAAGGGCTCGGGGTGAGCAGTTCTTC	CASSLRARGEQFF
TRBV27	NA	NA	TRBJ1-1	TGTGCCAGCAGTACGGGGGATGCGAACACTGAAGCTTTCTTT	CASSTGDANTEAFF
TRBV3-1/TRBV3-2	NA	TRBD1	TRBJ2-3	TGTGCCAGCAGCCAAGTAGCAGGGGGTCCAGATACGCAGTATTTT	CASSQVAGGPDTQYF
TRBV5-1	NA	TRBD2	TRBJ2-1	TGCGCCAGCAGCACCGGGGGGGCTTACAATGAGCAGTTCTTC	CASSTGGAYNEQFF
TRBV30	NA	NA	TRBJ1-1	TGTGCCTGGAGTGGCCACAGGGTTACGCCTGAAGCTTTCTTT	CAWSGHRVTPEAFF
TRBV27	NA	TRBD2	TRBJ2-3	TGTGCCAGCAGTTTCTGGCGGGGGGGCCCAGATACGCAGTATTTT	CASSFWRGGPDTQYF
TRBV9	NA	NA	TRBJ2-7	TGTGCCAGCAGCCCAAGTTGGCACGGCGAGCAGTACTTC	CASSPSWHGEQYF
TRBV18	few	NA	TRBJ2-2	TGTGCCAGCTCACCGGTGGGGTCCGGGGAGCTGTTTTTT	CASSPVGSGELFF
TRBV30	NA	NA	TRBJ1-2	TGTGCCTGGAGTGGGTGGGGAAAGGCTGGCTACACCTTC	CAWSGWGKAGYTF
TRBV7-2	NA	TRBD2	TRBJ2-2	TGTGCCAGCAGCTTAGGGCGGGGGGATTCCGGGGAGCTGTTTTTT	CASSLGRGDSGELFF
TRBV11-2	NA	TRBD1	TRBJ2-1	TGTGCCAGCAGCTCCCCAAGACAACAGGGGGCCCCCTACAATGAGCAGTTCTTC	CASSSPRQQGAPYNEQFF
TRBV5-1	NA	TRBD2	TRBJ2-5	TGCGCCAGCAGCTTGGTGGCGGGGGGACGCCAAGAGACCCAGTACTTC	CASSLVAGGRQETQYF
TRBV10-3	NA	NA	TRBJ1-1	TGTGCCATCAGAGGAGGGAGTCCGGGGTACACTGAAGCTTTCTTT	CAIRGGSPGYTEAFF
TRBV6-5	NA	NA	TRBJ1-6	TGTGCCAGCAGCGGGACACTTAATTCACCCCTCCACTTT	CASSGTLNSPLHF
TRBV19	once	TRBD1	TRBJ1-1	TGTGCCAGTAGTCCATGGACAGGGCGGTTAGGCACTGAAGCTTTCTTT	CASSPWTGRLGTEAFF